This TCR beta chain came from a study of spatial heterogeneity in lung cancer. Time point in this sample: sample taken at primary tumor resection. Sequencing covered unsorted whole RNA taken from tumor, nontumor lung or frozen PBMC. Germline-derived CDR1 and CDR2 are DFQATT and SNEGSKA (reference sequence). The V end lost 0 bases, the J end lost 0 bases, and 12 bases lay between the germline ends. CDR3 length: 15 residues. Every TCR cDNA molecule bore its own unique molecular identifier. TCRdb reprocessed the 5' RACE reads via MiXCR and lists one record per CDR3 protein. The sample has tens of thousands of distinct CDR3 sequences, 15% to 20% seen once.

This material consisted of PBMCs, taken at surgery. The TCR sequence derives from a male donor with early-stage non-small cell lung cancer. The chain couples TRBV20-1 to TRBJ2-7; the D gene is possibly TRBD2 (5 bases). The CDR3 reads CSARERRVLSYEQYF. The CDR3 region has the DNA TGCAGTGCTAGAGAGCGGCGGGTCCTCTCCTACGAGCAGTACTTC.